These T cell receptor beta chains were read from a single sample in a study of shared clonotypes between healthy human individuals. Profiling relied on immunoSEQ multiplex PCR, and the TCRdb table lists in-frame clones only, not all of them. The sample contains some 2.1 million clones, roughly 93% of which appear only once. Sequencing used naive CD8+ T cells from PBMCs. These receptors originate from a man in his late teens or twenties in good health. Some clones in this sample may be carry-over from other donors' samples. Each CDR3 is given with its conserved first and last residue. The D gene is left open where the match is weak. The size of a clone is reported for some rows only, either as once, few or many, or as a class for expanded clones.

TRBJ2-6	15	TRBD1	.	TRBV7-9	CASSRTGEKANVLTF	TGTGCCAGCAGCCGAACAGGGGAAAAGGCCAACGTCCTGACTTTC
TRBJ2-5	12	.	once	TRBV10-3	CAISEPQETQYF	TGTGCCATCAGTGAGCCTCAAGAGACCCAGTACTTC
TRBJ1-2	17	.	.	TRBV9	CASTLWGGRTNNYGYTF	TGTGCCAGCACCCTGTGGGGGGGGAGAACAAACAACTATGGCTACACCTTC
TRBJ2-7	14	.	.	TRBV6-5	CASSPGQLNYEQYF	TGTGCCAGCAGCCCCGGACAGTTAAACTACGAGCAGTACTTC
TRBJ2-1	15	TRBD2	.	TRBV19	CASAALAGGYNEQFF	TGTGCCAGTGCTGCTCTAGCGGGAGGGTACAATGAGCAGTTCTTC
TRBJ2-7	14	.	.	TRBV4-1	CASSHTGAAYEQYF	TGCGCCAGCAGCCACACGGGGGCTGCCTACGAGCAGTACTTC
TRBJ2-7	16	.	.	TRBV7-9	CASSQDPASSHYEQYF	TGCGCCAGCAGCCAAGATCCCGCTAGCTCTCACTACGAGCAGTACTTC
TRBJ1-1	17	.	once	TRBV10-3	CAISESEGPDMNTEAFF	TGTGCCATCAGTGAGTCAGAGGGGCCAGACATGAACACTGAAGCTTTCTTT
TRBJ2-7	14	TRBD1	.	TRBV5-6	CASSWRTGGYEQYF	TGTGCCAGCAGCTGGAGGACAGGGGGCTACGAGCAGTACTTC
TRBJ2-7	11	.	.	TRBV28	CASSAQRGQYF	TGTGCCAGCAGTGCTCAGAGGGGGCAGTACTTC
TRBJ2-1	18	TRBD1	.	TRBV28	CASSSGTGFAGWGNEQFF	TGTGCCAGCTCCTCCGGGACAGGGTTCGCGGGATGGGGGAATGAGCAGTTCTTC